The next 25 T cell receptor beta chains were all read from a single sample in a study of metastatic and nonmetastatic thyroid tumors. TCRdb re-called the PCR reads through MiXCR. The sample lists roughly 12,000 clones; 25% to 30% were seen once. Every patient underwent thyroid surgery untreated. Specimen: tumor tissue. Every receptor here comes from a female donor with papillary thyroid cancer or a benign thyroid nodule (not recorded which). Some clones in this sample may be carry-over from other donors' samples.

In its sample, this clone was seen many times. This chain joins TRBV2 and TRBJ2-7; 8 bases are a match to TRBD2. The CDR3 loop spans 15 amino acids. Per germline, CDR1 SNHLY and CDR2 FYNNEI. The junction had 12 bases not matched to a gene; V was cut back by 6 bases and J by 5 bases. The CDR3: CASRSPGLGYHEQYV. The CDR3 bases are TGTGCCAGCAGAAGCCCGGGACTAGGTTATCACGAGCAGTACGTC.

Relative to its sample, this clone is medium-sized. The identical CDR3 is also encoded by other nucleotide sequences in the sample. This sequence joins TRBV20-1 and TRBJ2-5, with 8 bases matching TRBD1. CDR1 and CDR2 (germline): DFQATT, SNEGSKA (reference sequence). V lost 1 base to trimming and J lost 7 bases; unmatched junction nucleotides: 11. The CDR3 is made up of 15 amino acids. Written as DNA, the CDR3 is TGCAGTGCTAGAGTTCCGGACAGGGTAGTTGGGACCCAGTACTTC. Amino acids: CSARVPDRVVGTQYF.

In its sample, this clone is medium-sized. The chain couples TRBV25-1 to TRBJ1-6; no reliable D call. V lost 7 bases, J lost 1 base, and 8 bases lay in between. Looked up from germline, CDR1 is MGHDK and CDR2 is SYGVNS. This CDR3 comprises 14 residues. CDR3 residues: CASTLGSYNSPLHF. The CDR3 nucleotides are TGTGCCAGCACCCTAGGGTCCTATAATTCACCCCTCCACTTT.

This rearrangement joins TRBV11-2 to TRBJ1-1; 7 bases agree with TRBD1. CDR3 size: 14 residues. Germline lookup yields CDR1 SGHAT and CDR2 FQNNGV. V lost 2 bases and J lost 4; bases outside the gene matches: 4. CDR3 region: CASSLKAGGTEAFF. The CDR3 DNA reads TGTGCCAGCAGCTTAAAGGCAGGGGGCACTGAAGCTTTCTTT.

The genes are TRBV5-6 and TRBJ2-7; 7 bases fit TRBD1. V shed 2 bases, J shed 7 bases, and the junction held 3 bases outside the gene matches. The germline V gene encodes CDR1 SGHDT and CDR2 YYEEEE. This CDR3 contains 12 residues. CDR3 bases: TGTGCCAGCAGCTTTTCGACAGGGGAGCAGTACTTC. Amino acid sequence: CASSFSTGEQYF. Full variable domain (missing parts from reference TRBV5-6 and TRBJ2-7): DAGVTQSPTHLIKTRGQQVTLRCSPKSGHDTVSWYQQALGQGPQFIFQYYEEEERQRGNFPDRFSGHQFPNYSSELNVNALLLGDSALYLCASSFSTGEQYFGPGTRLTVT.

In its sample, this clone was seen many times. The V call is TRBV6-1, the J call TRBJ2-5; D ambiguous. The V gene lost 3 bases and the J gene lost 4 bases, with 15 bases spanning the gap. Germline V gene data show CDR1 as MNHNS and CDR2 as SASEGT. CDR3 length: 15 residues. The CDR3 DNA sequence: TGTGCCAGCAGTGACTTGGGAAACCTGGGAGAGACCCAGTACTTC. Amino acid sequence: CASSDLGNLGETQYF.

The rearrangement links TRBV7-3 to TRBJ2-5, with D unresolved. The CDR3 contains 15 residues. Germline CDR1 is SGHTA and CDR2 is FQGTGA. The V end was cut by 0 bases, the J end by 7 bases, with 15 bases between. This chain's CDR3 is CASSLTPRPSGTQYF. DNA of the CDR3: TGTGCCAGCAGCTTAACCCCCCGCCCATCTGGGACCCAGTACTTC.

This clone has ten or more counts. V usage is TRBV28 and J usage is TRBJ2-7; no clear D. The CDR3 length is 11 residues. V was clipped by 6 bases and J by 0 bases, with 3 bases between them. CDR1 and CDR2 (germline): MDHEN, SYDVKM. The DNA for the CDR3 is TGTGCCAGCAGCCACTCCTACGAGCAGTACTTC. Protein sequence: CASSHSYEQYF. Supplemented by reference TRBV28 and TRBJ2-7, the full variable domain reads DVKVTQSSRYLVKRTGEKVFLECVQDMDHENMFWYRQDPGLGLRLIYFSYDVKMKEKGDIPEGYSVSREKKERFSLILESASTNQTSMYLCASSHSYEQYFGPGTRLTVT.

There are many counts of this clone. V and J are TRBV29-1 and TRBJ2-1, with TRBD2 as a possible D gene (5 bases). V was trimmed by 5 bases and J by 0 bases, leaving 20 bases between them. Germline V gene sequence: CDR1 SQVTM, CDR2 ANQGSEA. The CDR3 is made up of 17 amino acids. The chain's CDR3 is CSVNGGSLFSSYNEQFF. The DNA of the CDR3 is TGCAGCGTTAATGGTGGGAGTCTTTTCAGCTCCTACAATGAGCAGTTCTTC.

This sequence joins TRBV9 and TRBJ2-7; D is ambiguous. Germline CDR1 is SGDLS and CDR2 is YYNGEE. CDR3 length: 15 amino acids. The V end lost 5 bases, the J end lost 3 bases, and 18 bases lay between the germline ends. The CDR3 DNA follows: TGTGCCAGCAGGACCCGAAATCGTCATCTCTACGAGCAGTACGTC. Amino acid sequence: CASRTRNRHLYEQYV.

The genes are TRBV20-1 and TRBJ1-2; TRBD1 matches 7 bases. V lost 5 bases to trimming and J lost 4 bases; unmatched junction nucleotides: 1. The CDR3 contains 11 residues. Looked up from germline, CDR1 is DFQATT and CDR2 is SNEGSKA (reference sequence). CDR3 loop: CSAWDSYGYTF. Written as DNA, the CDR3 is TGCAGTGCTTGGGACAGCTATGGCTACACCTTC.

This clone was detected ten times or more. V is TRBV7-9 and J is TRBJ1-2; D is unclear. V was cut by 1 base and J by 8 bases, with 8 bases left in between. The germline V gene encodes CDR1 SEHNR and CDR2 FQNEAQ (reference sequence). The CDR3 is made up of 12 amino acids. The CDR3 spells CASSLEGWGYTF. The CDR3 coding sequence is TGTGCCAGCAGCTTAGAGGGCTGGGGCTACACCTTC.

This clone appeared many times. A much more abundant neighbour one base away suggests this may be a read error. This sample includes further DNA sequences coding for the same CDR3. This chain uses TRBV7-3 with TRBJ2-1; perhaps TRBD2 as D (5 bases). The ends were cut back, 4 bases at V and 8 bases at J, with 12 bases in the middle. The CDR3 loop spans 13 amino acids. The germline gives CDR1 SGHTA, CDR2 FQGTGA. CDR3 protein: CASSSTRADEQFF. DNA of the CDR3: TGTGCCAGCAGCTCAACTAGAGCGGATGAGCAGTTCTTC.

The chain has TRBV30 and TRBJ1-4, with no clear D. Trimming stripped 8 bases from V and 8 bases from J, with 12 bases between. The CDR3 loop spans 11 amino acids. Germline V gives CDR1 GTSNPN, CDR2 SVGIG (reference sequence). CDR3 protein: CATKGDEKLFF. CDR3 coding DNA: TGTGCCACTAAGGGAGACGAAAAACTGTTTTTT.

This clone was observed many times. V is TRBV30 and J is TRBJ2-2; 8 nucleotides match TRBD1. This CDR3 is built from 14 residues. Germline V CDR1 and CDR2: GTSNPN, SVGIG (reference sequence). V was pared by 8 bases and J by 0 bases, with 5 bases of the junction left unmatched. The CDR3 DNA reads TGTGCCCAACAGGGGGACGCGAACACCGGGGAGCTGTTTTTT. Protein sequence: CAQQGDANTGELFF.

This clone was seen repeatedly, ten times or more. The chain has TRBV6-1 and TRBJ1-4; D not resolved. V was shortened by 4 bases and J by 0 bases, with 9 bases between the two germline ends. CDR1 is MNHNS, CDR2 SASEGT, per germline. The CDR3 extends over 15 amino acids. The chain's CDR3 is CASSASPSTNEKLFF. In nucleotides, the CDR3 is TGTGCCAGCAGTGCTTCTCCATCAACTAATGAAAAACTGTTTTTT.

This clone has a handful of counts. The V and J genes are TRBV28 and TRBJ2-7; 7 nucleotides match TRBD2. With 9 bases clipped from V and 2 bases from J, the junction kept 7 bases outside the gene matches. The germline V gene has CDR1 MDHEN and CDR2 SYDVKM. The CDR3 runs 13 residues. CDR3 bases: TGTGCCAGATTCGAGCGGGATCCCTACGAGCAGTACTTC. Its protein is CARFERDPYEQYF.

The rearrangement uses TRBV6-2 or TRBV6-3 and TRBJ2-7; D assignment may be TRBD1 or TRBD2 (5 bases each). V was clipped by 0 bases and J by 5 bases, with 23 bases between them. CDR3 length: 18 amino acids. Looked up from germline, CDR1 is MNHEY and CDR2 is SVGEGT. This CDR3 is CASSYSSEGTYVGDEQYF. For the CDR3, the DNA is TGTGCCAGCAGTTACTCGAGTGAAGGGACCTACGTGGGGGACGAGCAGTACTTC.

The chain uses TRBV6-5 and TRBJ2-7; perhaps TRBD2 as D (6 bases). The CDR3 length is 12 residues. The germline CDR1 and CDR2 sequences are MNHEY and SVGAGI. Between the trimmed V and J ends, which lost 5 bases and 9 bases, there was a span of 14 bases. The CDR3 is CASSTRPRGQYF. The CDR3 DNA follows: TGTGCCAGCAGTACCCGACCGCGGGGGCAGTACTTC.

This clone was found a few times. This chain links TRBV6-1 with TRBJ1-2, with 9 bases lining up with TRBD1. V trimming: 5 bases; J trimming: 4 bases; junction bases outside the gene matches: 8. This CDR3 is 15 amino acids long. Germline CDR1 is MNHNS and CDR2 is SASEGT. CDR3 loop: CASSPAATGGYGYTF. CDR3 nucleotides: TGTGCCAGCAGTCCAGCGGCGACAGGGGGCTATGGCTACACCTTC.

In this sample, this clone turned up a few times. The gene calls are TRBV4-1 and TRBJ1-3, with 11 bases matching TRBD1. Unmatched junction bases numbered 8, after V lost 0 bases and J lost 7 bases. CDR3 length: 17 amino acids. Germline assignment: CDR1 MGHRA and CDR2 YSYEKL. CDR3: CASSQDSLRDRGNTIYF. CDR3 coding DNA: TGCGCCAGCAGCCAAGATTCCCTCCGGGACAGGGGGAACACCATATATTTT.

This clone was detected only a few times. The chain's CDR3 is CASSADRASPLHF. CDR3 nucleotide sequence: TGTGCCAGCAGTGCGGACAGGGCCTCACCCCTCCACTTT. The rearrangement links TRBV28 to TRBJ1-6; 8 bases fit TRBD1. Germline CDR1 MDHEN, CDR2 SYDVKM. Unmatched junction bases numbered 4, after V lost 5 bases and J lost 10 bases. The CDR3 is 13 residues long.

The V gene is TRBV20-1, the J gene TRBJ2-1, with 9 bases aligning to TRBD2. Germline V lookup: CDR1 DFQATT, CDR2 SNEGSKA (reference sequence). This CDR3 spans 17 amino acids. Unmatched junction bases numbered 12, after V lost 2 bases and J lost 4 bases. CDR3 nucleotides: TGCAGTGCTAGACCTATAGCGGGGGAATACATTTACAATGAGCAGTTCTTC. Its protein product is CSARPIAGEYIYNEQFF.

V gene TRBV7-2 combines with J gene TRBJ2-7; unclear D gene. V lost 1 base to trimming and J lost 8 bases, with 12 bases between them. CDR3 length equals 13 residues. Per the germline V gene, CDR1 is SGHTA and CDR2 is FQGNSA. Written as DNA, the CDR3 is TGTGCCAGCAGCTTAGGAGTCTACTCCCAGCAGTACTTC. This sequence encodes CASSLGVYSQQYF.

This clone has a count of ten or more. This chain links TRBV6-1 with TRBJ2-7; D might be TRBD2 (5 bases). Trimming took off 5 bases at V and 2 bases at J, with 13 bases between the two ends. The CDR3 totals 14 residues. Per germline, CDR1 MNHNS and CDR2 SASEGT. The CDR3 sequence: CASSKGRVTYEQYV. In DNA form, the CDR3 reads TGTGCCAGCAGTAAAGGGCGGGTTACCTACGAGCAGTACGTC.